The 31 T cell receptor beta chains given below trace back to one sample, sequenced in a study of blood T cells in healthy people across ages. Using a J-beta primer mix together with a sample-barcoded 5' primer, a second PCR was run for roughly 6 to 12 cycles. In TCRdb, the 5' RACE reads were re-called with MiXCR into one record per CDR3 protein. The sample consists of approximately 800,000 distinct CDR3 sequences, 62% of them appearing once. The sample taken for sequencing was blood. These receptors all stem from a man aged 25-45 years in good health.

J is TRBJ2-5 and V is TRBV6-1, with unresolved D. The germline gives CDR1 MNHNS, CDR2 SASEGT. The CDR3 spans 12 residues. With 3 bases removed from V and 11 bases from J, the gap between germline ends came to 13 bases. In DNA, the CDR3 is TGTGCCAGCAGTGATGGTCGGATAGAGCAGTACTTC. Amino acids: CASSDGRIEQYF.

The chain couples TRBV20-1 to TRBJ1-2, with a weak D call TRBD1 (6 bases). Looked up from germline, CDR1 is DFQATT and CDR2 is SNEGSKA (reference sequence). CDR3 length equals 12 residues. The V end lost 3 bases, the J end lost 4 bases, and 9 bases lay between the germline ends. CDR3 sequence reads: CSASPGVYGYTF. The CDR3 coding sequence is TGCAGTGCTAGCCCAGGGGTCTATGGCTACACCTTC.

This clonotype was seen only a few times. V and J are TRBV27 and TRBJ2-6; D is possibly TRBD1 (6 bases). The CDR3 consists of 20 residues. The germline gives CDR1 MNHEY, CDR2 SMNVEV (reference sequence). V gave up 5 bases and J gave up 0 bases, with 23 bases separating them. The CDR3 coding sequence is TGTGCCAGCAGTCCAGACGTCCCGGGACATCTAGGCTCTGGGGCCAACGTCCTGACTTTC. Translating gives CASSPDVPGHLGSGANVLTF. The whole variable domain, filled in from reference TRBV27 and TRBJ2-6, reads EAQVTQNPRYLITVTGKKLTVTCSQNMNHEYMSWYRQDPGLGLRQIYYSMNVEVTDKGDVPEGYKVSRKEKRNFPLILESPSPNQTSLYFCASSPDVPGHLGSGANVLTFGAGSRLTVL.

The V call is TRBV24-1, the J call TRBJ2-5; the D call may be TRBD1 or TRBD2 (7 bases each). The CDR3 length is 15 residues. The germline gives CDR1 KGHDR, CDR2 SFDVKD. The germline V and J ends were trimmed by 3 bases and 3 bases, with 13 bases remaining between them. Here the CDR3 DNA reads TGTGCCACCAGTGATCCTCAGGGGGGGAAAGAGACCCAGTACTTC. Residues: CATSDPQGGKETQYF.

This clonotype has a handful of counts. The rearrangement uses TRBV7-2 and TRBJ1-6; TRBD1 is a possible D gene (6 bases). This CDR3 region has 15 residues. V gave up 6 bases and J gave up 0 bases, with 9 bases separating them. Germline values: CDR1 SGHTA, CDR2 FQGNSA. In DNA, the CDR3 is TGTGCCAGCAGAACAGGGAGCTCCTATAATTCACCCCTCCACTTT. This gives the protein CASRTGSSYNSPLHF.

The CDR3 region is CASSSLRGRYEQYF. Here the CDR3 DNA reads TGTGCCAGCAGTAGTCTAAGGGGCCGCTACGAGCAGTACTTC. The chain has TRBV6-5 and TRBJ2-5; the D gene is possibly TRBD1 (5 bases). The J call is in doubt because the DNA end fits TRBJ2-7 better. Germline V lookup: CDR1 MNHEY, CDR2 SVGAGI. The CDR3 loop spans 14 amino acids.

The chain combines TRBV15 with TRBJ2-6; 8 positions match TRBD2. The germline V gene encodes CDR1 LNHNV and CDR2 YYDKDF (reference sequence). Trimming cost V 0 bases and J 0 bases; bases outside gene matches: 7. CDR3 size: 19 residues. The CDR3 spells CATSRDGVAGYSGANVLTF. Here the CDR3 DNA reads TGTGCCACCAGCAGAGATGGGGTAGCGGGGTACTCTGGGGCCAACGTCCTGACTTTC.

The chain couples TRBV5-1 to TRBJ2-3; 8 bases map to TRBD1. Germline trimming cut 4 bases from V and 2 bases from J; bases unmatched to any gene: 6. CDR3 length equals 15 residues. The germline V gene encodes CDR1 SGHRS and CDR2 YFSETQ. Here the CDR3 DNA reads TGCGCCAGCAGCCCAGGGGGCTACGCCACAGATACGCAGTATTTT. Translation: CASSPGGYATDTQYF.

V usage is TRBV6-1 and J usage is TRBJ2-1, with TRBD2 matching over 7 bases. Looked up from germline, CDR1 is MNHNS and CDR2 is SASEGT. The CDR3 covers 18 residues. V lost 4 bases to trimming and J lost 10 bases; unmatched junction nucleotides: 22. CDR3 nucleotides: TGTGCCAGCAGTGGCCCTAGGCGTGGACCAGCGGGGAGTCCAGAGCAGTTCTTC. It codes for CASSGPRRGPAGSPEQFF.

This sequence joins TRBV2 and TRBJ2-3; 12 nucleotides match TRBD2. This CDR3 is built from 15 residues. Germline loops: CDR1 SNHLY, CDR2 FYNNEI. Germline trimming cut 7 bases from V and 0 bases from J; bases unmatched to any gene: 2. CDR3 amino acids: CASKLAGGSTDTQYF. As DNA, the CDR3 is TGTGCCAGCAAACTAGCGGGGGGCAGCACAGATACGCAGTATTTT.

V usage is TRBV7-2 and J usage is TRBJ2-7; the match to TRBD1 covers 7 bases. The germline V gene has CDR1 SGHTA and CDR2 FQGNSA. The CDR3 runs 14 residues. J was trimmed by 1 base and V by 7 bases; bases with no gene match: 7. CDR3: CASNVQGSSYEQYF. The CDR3 DNA reads TGTGCCAGCAACGTACAGGGGTCATCCTACGAGCAGTACTTC. The full variable domain, completed using reference TRBV7-2 and TRBJ2-7, is GAGVSQSPSNKVTEKGKDVELRCDPISGHTALYWYRQSLGQGLEFLIYFQGNSAPDKSGLPSDRFSAERTGGSVSTLTIQRTQQEDSAVYLCASNVQGSSYEQYFGPGTRLTVT.

The rearrangement joins TRBV29-1 to TRBJ1-1, with D tentatively TRBD1 (5 bases). Trimming cost V 4 bases and J 2 bases, with 11 bases left between them. The CDR3 has 13 amino acids. The germline gives CDR1 SQVTM, CDR2 ANQGSEA. CDR3 sequence: CSVGRDPNTEAFF. The DNA of the CDR3 is TGCAGCGTTGGGCGGGACCCTAACACTGAAGCTTTCTTT.

Only a few counts were recorded for this clonotype. V is TRBV20-1 and J is TRBJ2-7; 7 bases align to TRBD1. The CDR3 contains 12 residues. Trimming at V came to 4 bases and at J to 6 bases, leaving 6 bases not matched to a gene. Germline CDR1 reads DFQATT; CDR2 reads SNEGSKA (reference sequence). The CDR3 sequence: CSATPRGREQYF. The CDR3 DNA is TGCAGTGCTACCCCGAGGGGGCGCGAGCAGTACTTC.

The genes are TRBV28 and TRBJ2-5; 7 nucleotides line up with TRBD1. V lost 4 bases to trimming and J lost 2 bases; unmatched junction nucleotides: 7. This CDR3 comprises 15 residues. Germline V gives CDR1 MDHEN, CDR2 SYDVKM. The CDR3 nucleotides read TGTGCCAGCAGTTCGGGACAGACCACACAAGAGACCCAGTACTTC. Translating gives CASSSGQTTQETQYF.

V gene TRBV7-9 combines with J gene TRBJ2-1; a possible D gene is TRBD2 (7 bases). The J call is uncertain, as TRBJ2-7 better fits the DNA end. Germline CDR1 SEHNR, CDR2 FQNEAQ (reference sequence). CDR3 length: 15 residues. Here the CDR3 reads CASSPDGGRPYEQYF. The CDR3 coding sequence is TGTGCCAGCAGCCCCGACGGGGGGCGCCCCTACGAGCAGTACTTC.

The chain is built from TRBV29-1 and TRBJ2-7, with D perhaps TRBD1 (6 bases). The germline V gene encodes CDR1 SQVTM and CDR2 ANQGSEA. The CDR3 is made up of 12 amino acids. V was clipped by 2 bases and J by 4 bases, with 9 bases between them. Written as DNA, the CDR3 is TGCAGCGTTGAACAGGGGAAGTACGAGCAGTACTTC. Protein: CSVEQGKYEQYF.

The gene calls are TRBV9 and TRBJ2-7; 8 bases line up with TRBD1. V lost 3 bases, J lost 2 bases, and 7 bases stayed unmatched. The CDR3 has 15 residues. CDR1 and CDR2 (germline): SGDLS, YYNGEE. CDR3 DNA sequence: TGTGCCAGCAGCGCCGAGGACAGGGCTGCCTACGAGCAGTACTTC. It codes for CASSAEDRAAYEQYF. Together with reference TRBV9 and TRBJ2-7, the CDR3 gives the full variable domain: DSGVTQTPKHLITATGQRVTLRCSPRSGDLSVYWYQQSLDQGLQFLIQYYNGEERAKGNILERFSAQQFPDLHSELNLSSLELGDSALYFCASSAEDRAAYEQYFGPGTRLTVT.

The V call is TRBV10-3, the J call TRBJ1-1; D may be TRBD1 (5 bases). With 6 bases removed from V and 3 bases from J, the gap between germline ends came to 11 bases. Germline loops: CDR1 ENHRY, CDR2 SYGVKD. CDR3 size: 13 residues. The chain's CDR3 is CAIRTREDTEAFF. DNA for the CDR3: TGTGCCATCAGGACCAGGGAGGACACTGAAGCTTTCTTT.

In its sample, this clonotype was seen many times. The V call is TRBV18, the J call TRBJ2-1; 8 bases align to TRBD2. CDR3 length equals 17 residues. Germline values: CDR1 KGHSH, CDR2 LQKENI. V gave up 3 bases and J gave up 7 bases; unmatched junction bases: 14. CDR3 in amino acids: CASSPPGGAPQENEQFF. In nucleotides, the CDR3 is TGTGCCAGCTCACCCCCCGGGGGGGCCCCACAAGAGAATGAGCAGTTCTTC.

This clonotype was seen just once. The gene calls are TRBV6-2 or TRBV6-3 and TRBJ2-4, with 10 bases aligning to TRBD2. The CDR3 runs to 15 residues. V lost 3 bases, J lost 5 bases, and 4 bases stayed unmatched. The germline gives CDR1 MNHEY, CDR2 SVGEGT. The CDR3 loop is CASSYSSGGQNIQYF. In DNA form, the CDR3 reads TGTGCCAGCAGTTATTCTAGCGGGGGACAAAACATTCAGTACTTC.

This clonotype was counted between two and nine times. This chain links TRBV12-3 or TRBV12-4 with TRBJ1-5; D uncertain. This CDR3 spans 13 amino acids. Deletions cut 3 bases from V and 4 bases from J, with 7 bases between. The CDR3 protein is CASSFNLNQPQHF. CDR3 nucleotides: TGTGCCAGCAGTTTTAACCTGAATCAGCCCCAGCATTTT.

The rearrangement uses TRBV6-6 and TRBJ1-1, with unresolved D. V was clipped by 5 bases and J by 4 bases, with 5 bases between them. This CDR3 region has 11 residues. CDR1 is MNHNY, CDR2 SVGAGI, per germline (reference sequence). The CDR3 bases are TGTGCCAGCAGTACCCCCACTGAAGCTTTCTTT. Residues: CASSTPTEAFF.

This clonotype was observed a handful of times. This chain joins TRBV20-1 and TRBJ1-2; no definite D call. V dropped 6 bases and J dropped 1 base, with 18 bases sitting between them. CDR1 is DFQATT, CDR2 SNEGSKA, per germline (reference sequence). The CDR3 consists of 15 residues. The CDR3: CSALDSGRSNYGYTF. CDR3 DNA sequence: TGCAGTGCCCTTGATTCGGGCAGAAGTAACTATGGCTACACCTTC.

The chain uses TRBV7-2 and TRBJ2-1; D is undetermined. The V gene lost 8 bases and the J gene lost 0 bases, with 17 bases spanning the gap. The CDR3 consists of 16 residues. The germline gives CDR1 SGHTA, CDR2 FQGNSA. CDR3 nucleotide sequence: TGTGCCAGCTCTTCTCTGGCAGTGAGCTCCTACAATGAGCAGTTCTTC. The encoded protein is CASSSLAVSSYNEQFF.

This chain links TRBV7-2 with TRBJ2-3; either TRBD1 or TRBD2 may supply D (5 bases each). This CDR3 has 17 amino acids. Germline V gives CDR1 SGHTA, CDR2 FQGNSA. V gave up 5 bases and J gave up 0 bases, with 18 bases separating them. In DNA, the CDR3 is TGTGCCAGCAGCCCCACGGGACCTCAAATTAGCACAGATACGCAGTATTTT. It yields the protein CASSPTGPQISTDTQYF.

This chain connects TRBV20-1 to TRBJ2-1; TRBD1 matches at 7 bases. This CDR3 spans 14 amino acids. Unmatched junction bases numbered 8, after V lost 6 bases and J lost 3 bases. Per the germline V gene, CDR1 is DFQATT and CDR2 is SNEGSKA (reference sequence). CDR3 in amino acids: CSAIDRAGYNEQFF. The CDR3 nucleotides are TGCAGTGCCATTGACAGGGCTGGCTACAATGAGCAGTTCTTC.

This chain joins TRBV5-1 and TRBJ2-7; 8 bases match TRBD2. V lost 5 bases, J lost 0 bases, and 4 bases stayed unmatched. The CDR3 runs 14 residues. Germline V lookup: CDR1 SGHRS, CDR2 YFSETQ. The CDR3 DNA reads TGCGCCAGCAGGCTAGCGGGCTACTCCTACGAGCAGTACTTC. Translated: CASRLAGYSYEQYF. The whole variable domain, remainder taken from reference TRBV5-1 and TRBJ2-7, is KAGVTQTPRYLIKTRGQQVTLSCSPISGHRSVSWYQQTPGQGLQFLFEYFSETQRNKGNFPGRFSGRQFSNSRSEMNVSTLELGDSALYLCASRLAGYSYEQYFGPGTRLTVT.

The J gene is TRBJ2-5, the V gene TRBV20-1, with TRBD2 identical over 9 bases. The length of the CDR3 is 13 residues. Germline values: CDR1 DFQATT, CDR2 SNEGSKA (reference sequence). V shed 3 bases, J shed 2 bases, and the junction held 1 base outside the gene matches. Written as DNA, the CDR3 is TGCAGTGCTAGTAGCGGGGGACAAGAGACCCAGTACTTC. This codes for CSASSGGQETQYF.

The V call is TRBV3-1, the J call TRBJ2-4, with D tentatively TRBD2 (5 bases). Germline V gene data show CDR1 as LGHDT and CDR2 as YNNKEL (reference sequence). V lost 1 base, J lost 13 bases, and 17 bases lay in between. The CDR3 is 14 residues long. DNA for the CDR3: TGTGCCAGCAGCCAAGCGGGCCAGGTCAGAGGGCAGTACTTC. Translating it yields CASSQAGQVRGQYF.

This CDR3 reads CASRGGQGWNSPLHF. The CDR3 nucleotides read TGTGCCAGCAGGGGGGGACAGGGGTGGAATTCACCCCTCCACTTT. The genes are TRBV6-1 and TRBJ1-6, with TRBD1 matching 10 bases. Germline loops: CDR1 MNHNS, CDR2 SASEGT. The CDR3 runs 15 residues. V lost 6 bases to trimming and J lost 7 bases; unmatched junction nucleotides: 6.

The gene calls are TRBV10-3 and TRBJ2-2; 8 bases are a match to TRBD1. Germline values: CDR1 ENHRY, CDR2 SYGVKD. Germline trimming cut 6 bases from V and 4 bases from J; bases unmatched to any gene: 13. The CDR3 is 17 amino acids. The CDR3 coding sequence is TGTGCCATCAGAGGCTCAGGGGGCGCGTTCGGCACCGGGGAGCTGTTTTTT. It codes for CAIRGSGGAFGTGELFF.